The clone carrying this T cell receptor beta chain was seen just once. Its antigen is not known. The sample comes from a study of shared clonotypes between healthy human individuals. Study-wide results and caveats: In a handful of donors, around 5.5% of naive CD4 clonotypes appeared in common. The study's rarefaction showed incomplete sorted-subset sequencing despite large depth.

J gave up 2 bases and V 6 bases, and 4 bases lay outside the gene matches. Germline V CDR1 and CDR2: SQVTM, ANQGSEA. The CDR3 is made up of 13 amino acids. Assay execution proceeded at the deep level. Some 27,000 T cell genomes, or roughly 200 ng DNA, went into the sorted-subset replicate PCRs. This table comes from immunoSEQ multiplex PCR, and its TCRdb copy is limited to in-frame clones, with some not included. Of around 1.4 million clones listed, approximately 98.5% are singletons. Specimen: naive CD4+ T cells sorted from blood. Regarding subset: CD45RA+ positively selected. The chain recombines TRBV29-1 with TRBJ2-7; 10 bases are shared with TRBD1. The sequence derives from a man younger than 45 in good health. CDR3 nucleotide sequence: TGCAGCGTGAGACAGGGGGCCCCCTACGAGCAGTACTTC. Residues: CSVRQGAPYEQYF.